The rows below give T cell receptor beta chains drawn from one sample of a study of T cell responses to AZD1222 COVID-19 vaccine. This table comes from immunoSEQ multiplex PCR, and its TCRdb copy is limited to in-frame clones, with some not included. The sample contains 60,000 to 65,000 clones, about 74% of which appear only once. This material consisted of peripheral blood, taken on day 0 of AZD1222 vaccination. The receptor source for this set is an adult in good health. The CDR3 runs from the conserved cysteine through the conserved F or W. D genes are given only for firm matches. Rows give clone size only sometimes, using once, few, many, or a class for an expanded clone.

cdr3_nt,cdr3_aa,d_call,v_call,j_call,clone_size
TGCGCCAGCAGCCGCGTACATGGGGATACGCAGTATTTT,CASSRVHGDTQYF,-,TRBV4-3,TRBJ2-3,-
TGTGCCAGCAGGCCTACAGGGGGTCAACAGCCCCAGCATTTT,CASRPTGGQQPQHF,TRBD1,TRBV2,TRBJ1-5,-
TGTGCCAGCAGCGACCGGGACCAAGAAGCTTTCTTT,CASSDRDQEAFF,-,TRBV11-3,TRBJ1-1,-
TGTGCCAGCAGCCAAGATCTTCCTGTCTCACCCCTCCACTTT,CASSQDLPVSPLHF,-,TRBV3-1/TRBV3-2,TRBJ1-6,-
TGTGCCAGCAGTGCCCAGGTTAGCAATCAGCCCCAGCATTTT,CASSAQVSNQPQHF,-,TRBV6-2/TRBV6-3,TRBJ1-5,-
TGTGCCAGCAGCCCCGGCCGTAGCTCCTACAATGAGCAGTTCTTC,CASSPGRSSYNEQFF,-,TRBV5-4,TRBJ2-1,-
TGTGCCAGCAGTCAACAGGGGGCCAATCAGCCCCAGCATTTT,CASSQQGANQPQHF,TRBD1,TRBV2,TRBJ1-5,-
TGCGCCAGCAGCCAAGAGGACACTGGCACCGGGGAGCTGTTTTTT,CASSQEDTGTGELFF,-,TRBV4-3,TRBJ2-2,-
TGTGCCAGCAGCTTCCAGGGGGACCAGCCCCAGCATTTT,CASSFQGDQPQHF,TRBD1,TRBV11-2,TRBJ1-5,-
TGTGCCAGCAGCGCTCAGGGGGGGACTGAAGCTTTCTTT,CASSAQGGTEAFF,TRBD1,TRBV5-8,TRBJ1-1,-
TGTGCCAGCAGCTTACAGCCCAGGGCAACTAATGAAAAACTGTTTTTT,CASSLQPRATNEKLFF,-,TRBV7-2,TRBJ1-4,-
TGTGCCAGTAGTGTCCCCGGGCGGGGGCCCTACGAGCAGTACTTC,CASSVPGRGPYEQYF,-,TRBV19,TRBJ2-7,-
TGTGCCATCACCTTAGGGGGGAACACTGAAGCTTTCTTT,CAITLGGNTEAFF,-,TRBV10-3,TRBJ1-1,-
TGTGCCAGCAGCTTGGAGTGGACGGCTATTCAACCCCAGCATTTT,CASSLEWTAIQPQHF,-,TRBV5-5,TRBJ1-5,once
TGCAGTGCTAGTAAGAGGGGAGGATCCGACGAGCAGTACTTC,CSASKRGGSDEQYF,-,TRBV20-1,TRBJ2-7,-
TGTGCCAGCAGCCCGCCCTCGGCTAACTATGGCTACACCTTC,CASSPPSANYGYTF,-,TRBV5-4,TRBJ1-2,-
TGTGCCAGCAGCTTATGGCAGGACCCGAATGAAAAACTGTTTTTT,CASSLWQDPNEKLFF,-,TRBV7-2,TRBJ1-4,-
TGTGCCAGCAGCTTAGATTGGGTACCGATATACAATGAGCAGTTCTTC,CASSLDWVPIYNEQFF,-,TRBV7-2,TRBJ2-1,-
TGTGCCAGCAGCTTACAGGGGAACCCCTACGAGCAGTACTTC,CASSLQGNPYEQYF,-,TRBV13,TRBJ2-7,few
TGTGCCAGCTCGCCTTTCGAGGGAACTGAAGCTTTCTTT,CASSPFEGTEAFF,-,TRBV18,TRBJ1-1,-
TGTGCCAGCAGCCGTAGAGAGAAGGATACGCAGTATTTT,CASSRREKDTQYF,-,TRBV7-2,TRBJ2-3,few
TGTGCCAGCAAGTTACAGGGGTCGGGCACTGAAGCTTTCTTT,CASKLQGSGTEAFF,TRBD1,TRBV2,TRBJ1-1,-
TGTGCCAGCAGACGGATTGAAGGCGGCAATCAGCCCCAGCATTTT,CASRRIEGGNQPQHF,-,TRBV7-8,TRBJ1-5,-